These 31 T cell receptor beta chains originate from one sample sequenced in a study of beta chain features in type 1 diabetes. Their antigens remain unidentified. cDNA synthesis used the whole RNA isolate, giving expressed TCRB sequences. The protocol was immunoSEQ multiplex PCR, while the TCRdb copy is restricted to in-frame clones and leaves out a portion. The sample includes 250,000 to 350,000 clones, 14% of them seen just once. Findings of the study overall: Within each of all four CD4+ subsets, Type 1 diabetes patients had TCRB CDR3s that were moderately but significantly shorter.

Sequenced sample: naive CD4+ T cells from blood. The receptors here all came from a young man with type 1 diabetes.

The chain has TRBV30 and TRBJ1-2; no clear D. The V end lost 2 bases, the J end lost 7 bases, and 14 bases lay between the germline ends. The CDR3 is made up of 13 amino acids. Per germline, CDR1 GTSNPN and CDR2 SVGIG (reference sequence). The DNA of the CDR3 is TGTGCCTGGAGTTGGGCGGGGAGCGGTGGCTACACCTTC. Its translation: CAWSWAGSGGYTF. The entire variable domain, with the rest obtained from reference TRBV30 and TRBJ1-2, is as follows: SQTIHQWPATLVQPVGSPLSLECTVEGTSNPNLYWYRQAAGRGLQLLFYSVGIGQISSEVPQNLSASRPQDRQFILSSKKLLLSDSGFYLCAWSWAGSGGYTFGSGTRLTVV.

This clone has only a few counts. The gene calls are TRBV28 and TRBJ2-7; D possibly corresponds to TRBD2 (5 bases). The V gene's germline CDR1 is MDHEN and CDR2 SYDVKM. This CDR3 comprises 12 residues. Between the trimmed V and J ends, which lost 3 bases and 6 bases, there was a span of 9 bases. In DNA form, the CDR3 reads TGTGCCAGCAGTTTCAGCGGAATCGAGCAGTACTTC. It yields the protein CASSFSGIEQYF.

This chain joins TRBV4-2 and TRBJ2-2, with D unresolved. The germline gives CDR1 LGHNA, CDR2 YNFKEQ. The ends were cut back, 0 bases at V and 6 bases at J, with 14 bases in the middle. This CDR3 has 16 residues. For the CDR3, the DNA is TGTGCCAGCAGCCAAGAGCCAGACTCCAGAGCCGGGGAGCTGTTTTTT. Its protein product is CASSQEPDSRAGELFF.

A few counts support this clone. The chain joins TRBV4-1 to TRBJ1-2, with TRBD1 matching 7 bases. The germline V gene encodes CDR1 MGHRA and CDR2 YSYEKL. This CDR3 has 16 amino acids. V gave up 6 bases and J gave up 4 bases; unmatched junction bases: 14. This chain's CDR3 is CASRKLGLQGPYGYTF. DNA for the CDR3: TGCGCCAGCAGGAAGCTAGGCTTACAGGGGCCCTATGGCTACACCTTC.

The chain joins TRBV5-1 to TRBJ2-5, with D possibly being TRBD1 (5 bases). The CDR3 is 15 residues long. Trimming pared 0 bases from V and 4 bases from J, leaving 13 bases between. Germline CDR1 and CDR2: SGHRS and YFSETQ. CDR3 in DNA: TGCGCCAGCAGCTTGGAAGTGGGGCGATCAGAGACCCAGTACTTC. This translates into CASSLEVGRSETQYF.

The J gene is TRBJ2-5, the V gene TRBV5-1, with D possibly TRBD2 on 6 matching bases. The CDR3 is 16 residues long. Germline V gene sequence: CDR1 SGHRS, CDR2 YFSETQ. Trimming stripped 0 bases from V and 5 bases from J, with 17 bases between. This CDR3 reads CASSLALEGGRETQYF. CDR3 coding DNA: TGCGCCAGCAGCTTGGCCTTGGAGGGAGGCCGCGAGACCCAGTACTTC.

The gene calls are TRBV4-3 and TRBJ2-7; perhaps TRBD1 as D (5 bases). Germline V CDR1 and CDR2: LGHNA, YSLEER. The germline V and J ends were trimmed by 3 bases and 1 base, with 13 bases remaining between them. The CDR3 sequence is 15 residues long. The CDR3 loop is CASSQTLGPSYEQYF. In DNA, the CDR3 is TGCGCCAGCAGCCAGACCCTGGGGCCTTCCTACGAGCAGTACTTC.

The rearrangement joins TRBV28 to TRBJ1-2; no clear D gene. CDR3 size: 13 residues. The germline CDR1 and CDR2 sequences are MDHEN and SYDVKM. V lost 6 bases to trimming and J lost 0 bases, with 8 bases between them. The CDR3 protein is CASSVTSNYGYTF. In DNA, the CDR3 is TGTGCCAGCAGCGTTACATCTAACTATGGCTACACCTTC.

The genes are TRBV4-1 and TRBJ1-2, with TRBD1 as a possible D gene (6 bases). The ends were cut back, 2 bases at V and 2 bases at J, with 15 bases in the middle. The germline CDR1 and CDR2 sequences are MGHRA and YSYEKL. There are 16 residues in the CDR3. The CDR3 region is CASSQWVAGANYGYTF. The CDR3 DNA reads TGCGCCAGCAGCCAATGGGTTGCAGGGGCCAACTATGGCTACACCTTC.

The chain links TRBV15 to TRBJ2-5; 9 bases are shared with TRBD1. Germline-derived CDR1 and CDR2 are LNHNV and YYDKDF (reference sequence). V was pared by 2 bases and J by 4 bases, with 8 bases of the junction left unmatched. The CDR3 consists of 16 residues. CDR3 sequence: CATSRWGDRDGETQYF. Here the CDR3 DNA reads TGTGCCACCAGCAGATGGGGGGACAGGGATGGAGAGACCCAGTACTTC. Combining the CDR3 with reference TRBV15 and TRBJ2-5 gives the whole variable domain DAMVIQNPRYQVTQFGKPVTLSCSQTLNHNVMYWYQQKSSQAPKLLFHYYDKDFNNEADTPDNFQSRRPNTSFCFLDIRSPGLGDTAMYLCATSRWGDRDGETQYFGPGTRLLVL.

The chain is built from TRBV5-1 and TRBJ2-5, with 9 bases aligning to TRBD2. The J segment lost 1 base and the V segment lost 0 bases, leaving 7 bases of the junction unmatched. The CDR3 covers 17 residues. Germline values: CDR1 SGHRS, CDR2 YFSETQ. The CDR3 coding sequence is TGCGCCAGCAGCTTGGCCGCTAGCGGGACTTTCCAAGAGACCCAGTACTTC. Translating it yields CASSLAASGTFQETQYF.

The genes are TRBV6-5 and TRBJ2-7, with D unclear. The V and J ends lost 7 bases and 4 bases respectively, with 14 bases between them. The germline V gene has CDR1 MNHEY and CDR2 SVGAGI. CDR3 size: 13 residues. CDR3 sequence reads: CASTELGGYEQYF. The CDR3 nucleotides read TGTGCCAGCACAGAGCTAGGCGGATACGAGCAGTACTTC.

This clone has only a few counts. The identical CDR3 is also encoded by other nucleotide sequences in the sample. The chain is built from TRBV28 and TRBJ2-7; 11 bases match TRBD2. Unmatched junction bases numbered 3, after V lost 5 bases and J lost 0 bases. CDR1 and CDR2 (germline): MDHEN, SYDVKM. The CDR3 has 15 amino acids. The CDR3 DNA is TGTGCCAGCAGTCCCGGGACTAGCGGCTCCTACGAGCAGTACTTC. As protein: CASSPGTSGSYEQYF.

V and J are TRBV7-9 and TRBJ1-2; 7 bases line up with TRBD1. V gave up 5 bases and J gave up 8 bases; unmatched junction bases: 11. Per germline, CDR1 SEHNR and CDR2 FQNEAQ (reference sequence). This CDR3 has 14 amino acids. The CDR3 loop reads CASSQNGGGAGYTF. The CDR3 nucleotides are TGTGCCAGCAGCCAAAATGGAGGGGGCGCAGGCTACACCTTC.

V usage is TRBV5-1 and J usage is TRBJ2-3, with 12 bases identical to TRBD2. This CDR3 spans 16 amino acids. Germline loops: CDR1 SGHRS, CDR2 YFSETQ. The junction had 8 bases not matched to a gene; V was cut back by 2 bases and J by 7 bases. The CDR3 DNA reads as TGCGCCAGCAGCTTAGGACTAGCGGGAACGTCCCATACGCAGTATTTT. This encodes CASSLGLAGTSHTQYF.

The chain uses TRBV18 and TRBJ2-3, with 9 positions matching TRBD2. Per the germline V gene, CDR1 is KGHSH and CDR2 is LQKENI. V shed 2 bases, J shed 7 bases, and the junction held 10 bases outside the gene matches. This CDR3 has 16 residues. CDR3 DNA sequence: TGTGCCAGCTCACCAAATAAAGCGGGAGGCTCAAATACGCAGTATTTT. Translating gives CASSPNKAGGSNTQYF.

This chain uses TRBV2 with TRBJ1-5, with TRBD1 matching over 7 bases. Trimming cost V 6 bases and J 7 bases; bases outside gene matches: 6. The CDR3 has 13 residues. The germline gives CDR1 SNHLY, CDR2 FYNNEI. The CDR3 DNA reads as TGTGCCAGCAGCGATACAGGGGACCAGCCCCAGCATTTT. Protein sequence: CASSDTGDQPQHF.

V usage is TRBV7-9 and J usage is TRBJ2-3, with a weak D call TRBD2 (6 bases). The CDR3 runs 15 residues. Trimming stripped 6 bases from V and 5 bases from J, with 18 bases between. The V gene's germline CDR1 is SEHNR and CDR2 FQNEAQ (reference sequence). The CDR3 coding sequence is TGTGCCAGCAGGATAGGGACTCCCGGGATAGATACGCAGTATTTT. The encoded protein is CASRIGTPGIDTQYF.

This clone turned up a few times. The genes are TRBV11-2 and TRBJ2-5; D perhaps matches TRBD1 (6 bases). The V end was cut by 4 bases, the J end by 9 bases, with 9 bases between. CDR1 and CDR2 from the germline V gene are SGHAT and FQNNGV. The CDR3 spans 11 residues. The CDR3 here is CASSSQGSQYF. CDR3 nucleotides: TGTGCCAGCAGCTCACAGGGTTCCCAGTACTTC.

The rearrangement joins TRBV28 to TRBJ2-7; 9 bases match TRBD2. The CDR3 length is 15 residues. The germline V gene encodes CDR1 MDHEN and CDR2 SYDVKM. With 8 bases clipped from V and 3 bases from J, the junction kept 11 bases outside the gene matches. The CDR3 DNA is TGTGCCAGCCCTCCATCGCTTAGCGGGAGCTACGAGCAGTACTTC. The encoded protein is CASPPSLSGSYEQYF.

V gene TRBV10-3 combines with J gene TRBJ2-1, with 9 bases fitting TRBD1. V shed 5 bases and J 3 bases; nucleotides not matched to a gene: 5. The CDR3 contains 15 residues. Looked up from germline, CDR1 is ENHRY and CDR2 is SYGVKD. In nucleotides, the CDR3 is TGTGCCATCAGTCCACAGGGGGCCAACTACAATGAGCAGTTCTTC. This codes for CAISPQGANYNEQFF.

The gene calls are TRBV11-2 and TRBJ2-7; 9 bases are a match to TRBD2. Germline V gene sequence: CDR1 SGHAT, CDR2 FQNNGV. With 2 bases clipped from V and 6 bases from J, the junction kept 8 bases outside the gene matches. This CDR3 has 15 residues. CDR3 nucleotides: TGTGCCAGCAGCTTAAATCGGGCGGGAGGGCCCGAGCAGTACTTC. Encoded protein: CASSLNRAGGPEQYF.

This clone was counted a few times. This rearrangement joins TRBV27 to TRBJ1-1, with D maybe TRBD1 (5 bases). Germline CDR1 MNHEY, CDR2 SMNVEV (reference sequence). V was clipped by 3 bases and J by 6 bases, with 17 bases between them. This CDR3 is 15 amino acids long. The CDR3 loop reads CASSFFPGRGAEAFF. The CDR3, as DNA: TGTGCCAGCAGTTTTTTCCCGGGGCGGGGCGCTGAAGCTTTCTTT.

In this sample, this clone turned up a few times. The gene calls are TRBV9 and TRBJ2-2; no clear D. Germline lookup yields CDR1 SGDLS and CDR2 YYNGEE. CDR3 length: 13 residues. Trimming cost V 4 bases and J 4 bases, with 8 bases left between them. CDR3: CASSPLRTGELFF. The CDR3 DNA is TGTGCCAGCAGCCCCCTCCGCACCGGGGAGCTGTTTTTT.

V and J are TRBV7-9 and TRBJ2-5, with 7 bases aligning to TRBD1. The CDR3 has 15 residues. V dropped 0 bases and J dropped 3; count of bases not matched to a gene: 4. From germline, CDR1 is SEHNR and CDR2 FQNEAQ (reference sequence). CDR3 bases: TGTGCCAGCAGCTTAGCGGGACAGACCAAAGAGACCCAGTACTTC. This codes for CASSLAGQTKETQYF.

The chain uses TRBV28 and TRBJ2-1; tentative D call: TRBD1 (6 bases). From germline, CDR1 is MDHEN and CDR2 SYDVKM. The germline V and J ends were trimmed by 1 base and 7 bases, with 20 bases remaining between them. This CDR3 is 17 amino acids long. CDR3 protein: CASSLFRGTDARNEQFF. In nucleotides, the CDR3 is TGTGCCAGCAGTTTATTCAGGGGAACCGACGCTAGGAATGAGCAGTTCTTC.

This chain links TRBV5-1 with TRBJ2-7; 13 nucleotides line up with TRBD2. The CDR3 has 15 residues. Germline V gene sequence: CDR1 SGHRS, CDR2 YFSETQ. Germline trimming cut 4 bases from V and 2 bases from J; bases unmatched to any gene: 3. CDR3 bases: TGCGCCAGCAGCGACACTAGCGGGAGGGCCTACGAGCAGTACTTC. Translation gives CASSDTSGRAYEQYF.

This clone came up a few times. This sequence joins TRBV14 and TRBJ2-5; a possible D gene is TRBD2 (5 bases). The CDR3 has 14 residues. Germline values: CDR1 SGHDN, CDR2 FVKESK. V lost 2 bases and J 4 bases, leaving 11 bases between the germline ends. The CDR3 sequence is CASSQRRQLETQYF. The DNA for the CDR3 is TGTGCCAGCAGCCAACGGAGGCAGTTAGAGACCCAGTACTTC.

This clone was detected only a few times. The rearrangement joins TRBV5-4 to TRBJ2-1, with 9 bases identical to TRBD2. J was trimmed by 7 bases and V by 1 base; bases with no gene match: 12. Germline CDR1 SGHNT, CDR2 YYREEE (reference sequence). The CDR3 is made up of 17 amino acids. The CDR3 region is CASSLRPTGLALNEQFF. The CDR3 DNA follows: TGTGCCAGCAGCTTGCGCCCTACGGGACTAGCTCTTAATGAGCAGTTCTTC. The variable domain in full, completed from reference TRBV5-4 and TRBJ2-1, reads ETGVTQSPTHLIKTRGQQVTLRCSSQSGHNTVSWYQQALGQGPQFIFQYYREEENGRGNFPPRFSGLQFPNYSSELNVNALELDDSALYLCASSLRPTGLALNEQFFGPGTRLTVL.

The chain has TRBV28 and TRBJ1-1; no clear D gene. The V gene's germline CDR1 is MDHEN and CDR2 SYDVKM. The CDR3 has 12 residues. The V and J ends lost 2 bases and 5 bases respectively, with 6 bases between them. For the CDR3, the DNA is TGTGCCAGCAGTTTAAGGAGGACTGAAGCTTTCTTT. Its protein is CASSLRRTEAFF.

This clone was seen a few times. The V gene is TRBV4-2, the J gene TRBJ2-3, with 11 bases that match TRBD2. Germline V gives CDR1 LGHNA, CDR2 YNFKEQ. CDR3 length equals 17 residues. The V and J ends lost 3 bases and 3 bases, in that order; junction bases with no gene match: 8. DNA for the CDR3: TGTGCCAGCAGCCAGGCGGCTAGCGGGAGGCAGACAGATACGCAGTATTTT. It yields the protein CASSQAASGRQTDTQYF.